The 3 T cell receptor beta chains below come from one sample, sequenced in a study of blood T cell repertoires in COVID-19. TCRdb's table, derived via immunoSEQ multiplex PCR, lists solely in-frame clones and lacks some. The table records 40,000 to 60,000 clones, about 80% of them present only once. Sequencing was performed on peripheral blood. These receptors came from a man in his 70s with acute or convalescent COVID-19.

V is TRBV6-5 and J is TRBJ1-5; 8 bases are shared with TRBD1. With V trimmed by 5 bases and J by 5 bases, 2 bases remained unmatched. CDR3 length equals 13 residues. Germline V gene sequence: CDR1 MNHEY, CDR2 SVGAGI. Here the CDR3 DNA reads TGTGCCAGCAGTCCGACAGGGGATCAGCCCCAGCATTTT. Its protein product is CASSPTGDQPQHF.

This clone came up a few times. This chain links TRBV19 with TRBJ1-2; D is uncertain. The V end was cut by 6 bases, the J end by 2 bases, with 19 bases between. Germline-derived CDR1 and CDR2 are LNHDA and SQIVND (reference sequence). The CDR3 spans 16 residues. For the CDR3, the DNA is TGTGCCAGTAGCCACGATATTCGACCGAGGAACTATGGCTACACCTTC. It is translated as CASSHDIRPRNYGYTF.

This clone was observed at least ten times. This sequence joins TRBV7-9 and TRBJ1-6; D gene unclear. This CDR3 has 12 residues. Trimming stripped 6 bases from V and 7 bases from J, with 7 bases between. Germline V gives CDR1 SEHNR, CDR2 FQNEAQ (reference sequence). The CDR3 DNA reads TGTGCCAGCAGTAGGGAGAATTCACCCCTCCACTTT. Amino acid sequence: CASSRENSPLHF.